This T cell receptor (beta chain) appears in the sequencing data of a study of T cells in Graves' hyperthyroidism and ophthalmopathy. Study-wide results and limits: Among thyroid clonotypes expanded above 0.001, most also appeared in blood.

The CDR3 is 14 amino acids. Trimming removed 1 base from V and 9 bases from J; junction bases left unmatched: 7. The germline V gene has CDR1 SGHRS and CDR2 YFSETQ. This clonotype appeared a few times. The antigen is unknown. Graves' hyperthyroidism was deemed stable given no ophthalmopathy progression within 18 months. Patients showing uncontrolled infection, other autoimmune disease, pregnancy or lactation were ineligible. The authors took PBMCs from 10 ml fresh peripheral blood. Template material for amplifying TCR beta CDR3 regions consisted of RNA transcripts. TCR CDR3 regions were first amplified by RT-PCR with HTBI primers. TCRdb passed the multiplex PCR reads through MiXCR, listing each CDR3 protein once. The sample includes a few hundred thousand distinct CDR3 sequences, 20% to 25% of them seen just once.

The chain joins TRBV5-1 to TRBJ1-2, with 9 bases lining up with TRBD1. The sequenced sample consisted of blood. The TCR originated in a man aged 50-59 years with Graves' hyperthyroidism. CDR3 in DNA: TGCGCCAGCAGCTTGAATACAGGGGGCCGGAGCTACACCTTC. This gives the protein CASSLNTGGRSYTF.